The sequence of this T cell receptor (beta chain) was determined in a study of OX40 agonist ivuxolimab in advanced cancers. Profiling relied on immunoSEQ multiplex PCR, and the TCRdb table lists in-frame clones only, not all of them. The sample consists of roughly 38,000 clones, roughly 92% of them appearing once. The V gene lost 1 base and the J gene lost 4 bases, with 12 bases spanning the gap. The CDR3 consists of 14 residues. In germline, CDR1 is SGHRS, CDR2 YFSETQ. The source was CD4+ or CD8+ T cells sorted from blood, collected in a trial of the OX40 agonist ivuxolimab. This TCR came from an adult with an advanced solid tumor such as melanoma, head and neck, liver or kidney cancer. This chain links TRBV5-1 with TRBJ2-7, with D possibly TRBD2 on 6 matching bases. The CDR3 DNA follows: TGCGCCAGCAGCTTGAGTGGAGGGAGGTACGAGCAGTACTTC. It yields the protein CASSLSGGRYEQYF.